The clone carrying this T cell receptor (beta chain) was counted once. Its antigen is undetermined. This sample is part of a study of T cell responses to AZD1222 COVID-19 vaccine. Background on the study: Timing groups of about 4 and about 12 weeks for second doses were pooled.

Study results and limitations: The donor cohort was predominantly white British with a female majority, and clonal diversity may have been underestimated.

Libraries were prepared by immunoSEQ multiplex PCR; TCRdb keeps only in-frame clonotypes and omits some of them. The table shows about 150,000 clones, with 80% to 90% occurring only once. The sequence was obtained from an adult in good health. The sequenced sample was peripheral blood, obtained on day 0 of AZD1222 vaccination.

The CDR3 here is CAWSVLGNEQYF. CDR3 coding DNA: TGTGCCTGGAGTGTACTGGGGAACGAGCAGTACTTC. The rearrangement links TRBV30 to TRBJ2-7; unclear D gene. V shed 0 bases and J shed 5 bases, with 8 bases lying between them. The CDR3 has 12 residues. Germline-derived CDR1 and CDR2 are GTSNPN and SVGIG (reference sequence).